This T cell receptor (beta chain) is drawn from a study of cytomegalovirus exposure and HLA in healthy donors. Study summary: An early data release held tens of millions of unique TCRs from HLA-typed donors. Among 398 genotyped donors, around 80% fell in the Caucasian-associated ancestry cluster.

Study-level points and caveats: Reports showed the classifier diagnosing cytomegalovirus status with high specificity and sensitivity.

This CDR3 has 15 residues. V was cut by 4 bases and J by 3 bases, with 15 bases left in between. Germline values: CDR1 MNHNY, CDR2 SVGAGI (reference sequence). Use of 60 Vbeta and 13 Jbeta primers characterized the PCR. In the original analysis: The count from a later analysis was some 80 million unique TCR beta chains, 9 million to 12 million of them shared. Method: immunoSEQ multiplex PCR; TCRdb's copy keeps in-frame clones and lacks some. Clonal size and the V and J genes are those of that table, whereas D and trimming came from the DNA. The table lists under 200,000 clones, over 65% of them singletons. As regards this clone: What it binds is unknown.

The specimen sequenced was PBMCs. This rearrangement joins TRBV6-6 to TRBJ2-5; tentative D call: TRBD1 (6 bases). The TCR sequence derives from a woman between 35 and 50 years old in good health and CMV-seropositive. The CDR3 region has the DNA TGTGCCAGCAGTTCAATGGGACAAGCGAAAGAGACCCAGTACTTC. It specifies CASSSMGQAKETQYF.